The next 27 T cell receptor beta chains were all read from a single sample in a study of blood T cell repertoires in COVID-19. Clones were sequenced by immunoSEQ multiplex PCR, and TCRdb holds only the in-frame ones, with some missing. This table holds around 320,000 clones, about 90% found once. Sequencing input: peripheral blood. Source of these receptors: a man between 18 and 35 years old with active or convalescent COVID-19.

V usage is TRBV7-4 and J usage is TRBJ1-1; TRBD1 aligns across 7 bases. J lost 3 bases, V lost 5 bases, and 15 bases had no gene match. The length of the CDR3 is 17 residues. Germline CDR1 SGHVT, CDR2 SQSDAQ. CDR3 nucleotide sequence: TGTGCCAGCAGCCACGGGACAGCCCACCCCAGAGACACTGAAGCTTTCTTT. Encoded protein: CASSHGTAHPRDTEAFF.

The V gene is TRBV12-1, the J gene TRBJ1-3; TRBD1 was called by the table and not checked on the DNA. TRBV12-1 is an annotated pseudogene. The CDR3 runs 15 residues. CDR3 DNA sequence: TGTGCCAGCAGCAACAGGGGGTATTCTGGAAACACCATATATTTT. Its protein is CASSNRGYSGNTIYF.

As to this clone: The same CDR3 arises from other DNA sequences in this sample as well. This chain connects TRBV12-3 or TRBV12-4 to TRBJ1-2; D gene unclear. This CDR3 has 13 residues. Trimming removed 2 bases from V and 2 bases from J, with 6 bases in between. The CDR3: CASSLSGNYGYTF. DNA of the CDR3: TGTGCCAGCAGTTTATCGGGAAACTATGGCTACACCTTC.

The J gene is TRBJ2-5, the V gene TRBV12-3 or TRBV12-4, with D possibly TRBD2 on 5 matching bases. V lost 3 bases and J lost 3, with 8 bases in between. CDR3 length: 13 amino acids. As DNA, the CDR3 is TGTGCCAGCAGTTTCGTAGCGAAAGAGACCCAGTACTTC. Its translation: CASSFVAKETQYF.

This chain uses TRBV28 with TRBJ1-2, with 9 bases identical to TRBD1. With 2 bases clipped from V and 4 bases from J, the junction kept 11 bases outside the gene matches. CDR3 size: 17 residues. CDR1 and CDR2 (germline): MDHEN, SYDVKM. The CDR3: CASSLEPGDRVFYGYTF. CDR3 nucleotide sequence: TGTGCCAGCAGTTTAGAGCCCGGGGACAGGGTTTTCTATGGCTACACCTTC.

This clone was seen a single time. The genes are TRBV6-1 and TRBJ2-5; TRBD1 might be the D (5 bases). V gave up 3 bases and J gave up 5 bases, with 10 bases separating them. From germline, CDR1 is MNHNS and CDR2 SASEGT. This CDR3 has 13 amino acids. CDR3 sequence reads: CASSDRERETQYF. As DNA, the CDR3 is TGTGCCAGCAGTGACAGGGAAAGGGAGACCCAGTACTTC.

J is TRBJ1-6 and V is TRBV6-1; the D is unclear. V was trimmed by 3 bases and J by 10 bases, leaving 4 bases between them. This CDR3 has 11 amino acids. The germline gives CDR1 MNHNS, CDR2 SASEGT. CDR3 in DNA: TGTGCCAGCAGTGACGTCTCACCCCTCCACTTT. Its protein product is CASSDVSPLHF.

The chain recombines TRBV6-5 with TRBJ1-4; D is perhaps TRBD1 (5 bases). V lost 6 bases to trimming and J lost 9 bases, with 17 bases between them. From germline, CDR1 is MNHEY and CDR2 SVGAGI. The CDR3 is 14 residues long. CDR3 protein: CASREDQGGKKLFF. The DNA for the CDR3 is TGTGCCAGCAGGGAGGACCAGGGAGGGAAAAAACTGTTTTTT.

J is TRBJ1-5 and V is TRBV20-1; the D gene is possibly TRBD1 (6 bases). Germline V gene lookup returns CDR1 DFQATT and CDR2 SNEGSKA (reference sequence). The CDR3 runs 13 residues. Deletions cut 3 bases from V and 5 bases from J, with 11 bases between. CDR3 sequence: CSASLDSYQPQHF. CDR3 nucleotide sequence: TGCAGTGCTAGTTTGGACAGCTATCAGCCCCAGCATTTT.

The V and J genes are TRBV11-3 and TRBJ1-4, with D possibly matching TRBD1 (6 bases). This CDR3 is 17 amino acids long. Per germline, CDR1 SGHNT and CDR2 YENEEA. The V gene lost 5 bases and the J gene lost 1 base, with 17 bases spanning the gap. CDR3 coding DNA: TGTGCCAGCAGCCTAATCGACAGGAAGGGAACTAATGAAAAACTGTTTTTT. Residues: CASSLIDRKGTNEKLFF.

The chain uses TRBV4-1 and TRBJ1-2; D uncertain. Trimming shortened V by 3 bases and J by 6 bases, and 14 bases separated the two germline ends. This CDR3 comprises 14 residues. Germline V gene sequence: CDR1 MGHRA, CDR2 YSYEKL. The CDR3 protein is CASSQAADRDGYTF. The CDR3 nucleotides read TGCGCCAGCAGCCAGGCGGCGGATCGGGATGGCTACACCTTC.

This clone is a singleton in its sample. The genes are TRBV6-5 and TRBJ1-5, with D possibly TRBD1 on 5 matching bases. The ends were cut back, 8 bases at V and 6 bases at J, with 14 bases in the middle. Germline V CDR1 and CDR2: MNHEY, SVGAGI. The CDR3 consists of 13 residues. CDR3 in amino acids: CASGQGLGQPQHF. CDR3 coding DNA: TGTGCCAGCGGGCAGGGTCTGGGTCAGCCCCAGCATTTT.

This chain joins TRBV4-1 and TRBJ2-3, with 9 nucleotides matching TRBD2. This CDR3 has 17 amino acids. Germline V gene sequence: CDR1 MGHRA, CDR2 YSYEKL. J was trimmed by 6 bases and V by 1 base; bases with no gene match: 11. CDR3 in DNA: TGCGCCAGCAGCCAAGGGGGTAGCGGGAGAGTGGGGGATACGCAGTATTTT. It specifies CASSQGGSGRVGDTQYF.

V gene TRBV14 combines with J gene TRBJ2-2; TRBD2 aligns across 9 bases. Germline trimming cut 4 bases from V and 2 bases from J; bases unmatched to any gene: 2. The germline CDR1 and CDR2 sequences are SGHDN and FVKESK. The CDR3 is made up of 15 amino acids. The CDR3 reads CASSPTSGNTGELFF. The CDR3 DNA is TGTGCCAGCAGCCCGACTAGCGGAAACACCGGGGAGCTGTTTTTT.

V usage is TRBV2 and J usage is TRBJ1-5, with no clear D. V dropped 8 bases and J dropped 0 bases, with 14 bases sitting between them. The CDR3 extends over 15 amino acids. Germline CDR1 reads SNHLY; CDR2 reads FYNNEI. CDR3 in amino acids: CASRFQTSSNQPQHF. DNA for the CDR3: TGTGCCAGCCGATTTCAGACAAGTAGCAATCAGCCCCAGCATTTT.

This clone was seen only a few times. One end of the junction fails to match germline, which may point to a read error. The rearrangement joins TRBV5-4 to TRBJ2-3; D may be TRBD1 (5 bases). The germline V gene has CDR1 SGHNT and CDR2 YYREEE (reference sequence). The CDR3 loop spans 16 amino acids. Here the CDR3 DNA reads TGTGCCAGCAGTTTGGACACTACCCCTAGCACAGATACGCAGTATTTT. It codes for CASSLDTTPSTDTQYF.

The chain's CDR3 is CASSPMGLAGMSDTQYF. DNA of the CDR3: TGCGCCAGCAGCCCGATGGGTTTAGCGGGGATGTCAGATACGCAGTATTTT. The chain combines TRBV4-3 with TRBJ2-3, with TRBD2 matching 8 bases. Trimming at V came to 4 bases and at J to 4 bases, leaving 13 bases not matched to a gene. Germline CDR1 and CDR2: LGHNA and YSLEER. This CDR3 has 17 residues.

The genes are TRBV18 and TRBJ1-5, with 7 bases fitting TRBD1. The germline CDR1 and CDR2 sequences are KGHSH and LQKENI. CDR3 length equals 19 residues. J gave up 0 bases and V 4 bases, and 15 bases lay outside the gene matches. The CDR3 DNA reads TGTGCCAGCTCACTTCTCGGGACAGCCGAGACATATAGCAATCAGCCCCAGCATTTT. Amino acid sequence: CASSLLGTAETYSNQPQHF.

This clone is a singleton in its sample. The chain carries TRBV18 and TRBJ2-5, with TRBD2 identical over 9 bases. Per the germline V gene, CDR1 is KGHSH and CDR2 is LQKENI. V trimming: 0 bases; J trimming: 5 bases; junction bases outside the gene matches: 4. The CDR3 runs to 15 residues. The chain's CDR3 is CASSPPSSGGETQYF. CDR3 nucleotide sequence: TGTGCCAGCTCACCACCGTCCAGCGGGGGGGAGACCCAGTACTTC.

The CDR3 region has the DNA TGTGCCAGCAGTTTAGGTTCGGGTTCTGATCGGCCCCAGCATTTT. It is translated as CASSLGSGSDRPQHF. This chain joins TRBV27 and TRBJ1-5; D is unclear. V lost 2 bases, J lost 9 bases, and 17 bases lay in between. In germline, CDR1 is MNHEY, CDR2 SMNVEV (reference sequence). The CDR3 is 15 residues long.

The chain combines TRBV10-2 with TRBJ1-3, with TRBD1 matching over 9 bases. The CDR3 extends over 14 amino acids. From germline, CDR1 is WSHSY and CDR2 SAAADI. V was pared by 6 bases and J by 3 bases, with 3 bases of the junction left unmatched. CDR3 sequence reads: CASSTGGLGNTIYF. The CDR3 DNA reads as TGCGCCAGCAGCACAGGGGGCCTTGGAAACACCATATATTTT.

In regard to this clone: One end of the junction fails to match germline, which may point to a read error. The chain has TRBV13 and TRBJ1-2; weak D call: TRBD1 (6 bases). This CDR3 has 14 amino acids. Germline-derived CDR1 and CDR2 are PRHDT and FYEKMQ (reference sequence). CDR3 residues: CASSLAGDNHGYTF. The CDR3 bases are TGTGCCAGCAGCTTGGCAGGGGATAACCATGGCTACACCTTC.

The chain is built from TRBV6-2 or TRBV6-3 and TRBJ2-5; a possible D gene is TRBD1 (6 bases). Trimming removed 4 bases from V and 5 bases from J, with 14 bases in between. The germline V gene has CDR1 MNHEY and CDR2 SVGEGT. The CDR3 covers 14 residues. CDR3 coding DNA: TGTGCCAGCAGTTGGACAGAGCGAAGGGAGACCCAGTACTTC. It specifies CASSWTERRETQYF.

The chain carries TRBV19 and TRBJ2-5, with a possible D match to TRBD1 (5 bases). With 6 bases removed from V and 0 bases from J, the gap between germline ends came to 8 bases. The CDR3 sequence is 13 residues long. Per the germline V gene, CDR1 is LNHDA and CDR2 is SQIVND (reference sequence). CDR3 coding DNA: TGTGCCAGTAGCGGACATTACCAAGAGACCCAGTACTTC. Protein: CASSGHYQETQYF.

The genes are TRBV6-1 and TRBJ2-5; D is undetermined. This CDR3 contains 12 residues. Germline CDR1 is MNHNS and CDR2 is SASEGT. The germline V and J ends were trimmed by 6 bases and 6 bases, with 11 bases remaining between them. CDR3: CASSPSRQTQYF. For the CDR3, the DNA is TGTGCCAGCAGCCCTAGTCGGCAGACCCAGTACTTC.

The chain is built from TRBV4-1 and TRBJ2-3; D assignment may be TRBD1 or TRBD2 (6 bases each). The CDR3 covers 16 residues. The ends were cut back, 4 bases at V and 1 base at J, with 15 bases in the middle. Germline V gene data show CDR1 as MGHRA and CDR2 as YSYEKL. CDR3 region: CASSRDRSGGTDTQYF. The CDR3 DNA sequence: TGCGCCAGCAGCCGAGACAGGTCGGGGGGCACAGATACGCAGTATTTT.

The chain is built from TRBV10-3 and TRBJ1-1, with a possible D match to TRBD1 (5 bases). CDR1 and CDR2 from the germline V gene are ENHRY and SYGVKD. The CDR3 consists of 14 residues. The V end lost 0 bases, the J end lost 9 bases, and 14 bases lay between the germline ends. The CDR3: CAISESAGPEKAFF. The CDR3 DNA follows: TGTGCCATCAGTGAGTCAGCGGGGCCCGAAAAAGCTTTCTTT.